This paragraph reports one TCR beta chain. The data belong to a study of CD8+ T cells in alopecia areata. The trim removed 5 bases at V and 0 bases at J, leaving 5 bases unmatched. This CDR3 has 15 amino acids. The germline gives CDR1 SGHVS, CDR2 FNYEAQ. Sequencing relied on a cDNA template that was reverse transcribed from extracted RNA. Method: immunoSEQ multiplex PCR; TCRdb's copy keeps in-frame clones and lacks some. The repertoire holds about 160,000 clones, with more than 75% as singletons. The sample here was CD8+ T cells sorted from blood, taken at week 0. The chain links TRBV7-6 to TRBJ2-3; 7 bases are shared with TRBD2. The receptor's source is a human donor with alopecia areata. The CDR3 region is CASSLPRGSTDTQYF. In nucleotides, the CDR3 is TGTGCCAGCAGCCTCCCGCGGGGGAGCACAGATACGCAGTATTTT. Based on the CDR3 plus reference TRBV7-6 and TRBJ2-3, the full variable domain is GAGVSQSPRYKVTKRGQDVALRCDPISGHVSLYWYRQALGQGPEFLTYFNYEAQQDKSGLPNDRFSAERPEGSISTLTIQRTEQRDSAMYRCASSLPRGSTDTQYFGPGTRLTVL.